This T cell receptor (beta chain) emerged from a study of blood T cell repertoires in COVID-19. As for the study in general: The United States, Italy and Spain supplied acute and convalescent COVID-19 samples.

In the original processing: For nucleated cells, counts were estimated from reference gene primer amplification. Libraries were prepared by immunoSEQ multiplex PCR; TCRdb keeps only in-frame clonotypes and omits some of them. The V and J calls and clone size are taken from that table; D and trimming were inferred from the DNA. Among about 170,000 clones listed, more than 70% were seen once. This clone was seen a few times. V shed 6 bases and J shed 0 bases, with 8 bases lying between them. The CDR3 loop spans 14 amino acids. Germline V lookup: CDR1 MNHNY, CDR2 SVGAGI (reference sequence). The participants were between about 18 and 90 years old and came from under 25 US areas. Each participant's cohort was designated according to participant-reported clinical history.

The sample comprised PBMCs or T cells enriched from blood (not recorded which). V usage is TRBV6-6 and J usage is TRBJ2-2; a possible D gene is TRBD2 (5 bases). The source is a woman aged 45-60 years in a cohort exposed to, infected with or recovered from COVID-19 (not recorded which). Here the CDR3 DNA reads TGTGCCAGCAGCCGGGGTTCGAACACCGGGGAGCTGTTTTTT. This codes for CASSRGSNTGELFF.